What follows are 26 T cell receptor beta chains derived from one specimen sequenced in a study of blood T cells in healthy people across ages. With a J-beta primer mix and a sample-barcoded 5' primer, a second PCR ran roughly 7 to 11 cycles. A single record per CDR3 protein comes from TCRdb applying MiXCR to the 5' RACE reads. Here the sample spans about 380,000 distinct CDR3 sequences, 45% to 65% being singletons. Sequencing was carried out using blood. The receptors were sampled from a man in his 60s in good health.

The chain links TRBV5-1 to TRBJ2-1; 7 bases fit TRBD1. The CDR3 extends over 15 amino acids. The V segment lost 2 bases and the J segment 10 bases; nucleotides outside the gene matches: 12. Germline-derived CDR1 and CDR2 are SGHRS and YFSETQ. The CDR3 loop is CASSLGGAGAGEQFF. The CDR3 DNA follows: TGCGCCAGCAGCTTAGGGGGCGCCGGCGCAGGGGAGCAGTTCTTC.

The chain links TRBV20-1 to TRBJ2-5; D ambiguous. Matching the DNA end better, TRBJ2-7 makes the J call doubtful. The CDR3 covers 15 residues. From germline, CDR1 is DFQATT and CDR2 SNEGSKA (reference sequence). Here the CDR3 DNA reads TGCAGTGCCCCGCGAGAGGCAGCACTGCGTAGCGAGCAGTACTTC. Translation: CSAPREAALRSEQYF.

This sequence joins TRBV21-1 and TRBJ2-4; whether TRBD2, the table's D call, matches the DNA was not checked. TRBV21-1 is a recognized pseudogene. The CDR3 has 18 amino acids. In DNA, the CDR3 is TGTGCCAGCAGCAAAAAGTTTCGGCAGGGAAGGGCCGAAAACATTCAGTACTTC. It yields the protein CASSKKFRQGRAENIQYF.

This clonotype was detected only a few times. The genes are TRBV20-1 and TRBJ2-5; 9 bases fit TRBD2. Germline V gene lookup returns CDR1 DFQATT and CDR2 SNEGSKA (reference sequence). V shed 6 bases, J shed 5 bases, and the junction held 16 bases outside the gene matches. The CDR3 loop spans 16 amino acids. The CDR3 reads CSAPPLASGARETQYF. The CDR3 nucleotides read TGCAGTGCCCCTCCTCTGGCTAGCGGGGCTCGGGAGACCCAGTACTTC.

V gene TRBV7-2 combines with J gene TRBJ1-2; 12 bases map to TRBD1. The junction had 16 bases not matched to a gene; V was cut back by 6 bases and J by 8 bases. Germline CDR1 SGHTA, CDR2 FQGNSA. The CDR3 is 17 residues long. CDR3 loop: CASSSPGQGARRRGYTF. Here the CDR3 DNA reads TGTGCCAGCAGTTCACCGGGACAGGGGGCTCGAAGACGCGGCTACACCTTC.

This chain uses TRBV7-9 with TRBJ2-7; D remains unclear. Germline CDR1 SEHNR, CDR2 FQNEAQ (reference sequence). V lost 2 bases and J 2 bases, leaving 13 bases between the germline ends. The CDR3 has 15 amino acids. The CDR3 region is CASSLQVGNTYEQYF. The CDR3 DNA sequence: TGTGCCAGCAGCTTACAAGTGGGCAATACCTACGAGCAGTACTTC.

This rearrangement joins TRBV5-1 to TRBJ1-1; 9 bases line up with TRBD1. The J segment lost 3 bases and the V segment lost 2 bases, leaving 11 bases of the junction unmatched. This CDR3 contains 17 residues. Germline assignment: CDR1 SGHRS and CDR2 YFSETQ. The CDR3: CASSFTTGGAKDTEAFF. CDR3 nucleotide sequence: TGCGCCAGCAGCTTTACGACAGGGGGTGCGAAGGACACTGAAGCTTTCTTT. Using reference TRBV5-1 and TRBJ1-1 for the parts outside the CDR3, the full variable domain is KAGVTQTPRYLIKTRGQQVTLSCSPISGHRSVSWYQQTPGQGLQFLFEYFSETQRNKGNFPGRFSGRQFSNSRSEMNVSTLELGDSALYLCASSFTTGGAKDTEAFFGQGTRLTVV.

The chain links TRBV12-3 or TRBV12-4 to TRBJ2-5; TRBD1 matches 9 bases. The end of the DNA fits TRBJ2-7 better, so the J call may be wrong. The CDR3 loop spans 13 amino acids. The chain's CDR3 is CASSRGQGSEQYF. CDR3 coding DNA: TGTGCCAGCAGCCGGGGACAGGGTAGCGAGCAGTACTTC.

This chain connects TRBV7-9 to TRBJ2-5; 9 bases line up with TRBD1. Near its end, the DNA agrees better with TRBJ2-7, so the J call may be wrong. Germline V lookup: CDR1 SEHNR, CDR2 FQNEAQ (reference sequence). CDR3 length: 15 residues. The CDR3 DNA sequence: TGTGCCAGCAGCATTGCCGGGACAGGGTCCTACGAGCAGTACTTC. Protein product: CASSIAGTGSYEQYF.

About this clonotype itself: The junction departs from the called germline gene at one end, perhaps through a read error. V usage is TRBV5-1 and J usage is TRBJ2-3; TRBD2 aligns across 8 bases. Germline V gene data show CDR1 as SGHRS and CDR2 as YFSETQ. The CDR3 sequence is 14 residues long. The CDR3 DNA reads TGTGCCAGCAGCGCGGGGGGAGGCACAGATACGCAGTATTTT. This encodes CASSAGGGTDTQYF.

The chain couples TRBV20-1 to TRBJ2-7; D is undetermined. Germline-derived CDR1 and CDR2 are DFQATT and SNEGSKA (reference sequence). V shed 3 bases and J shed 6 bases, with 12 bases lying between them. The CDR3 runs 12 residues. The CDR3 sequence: CSASMNPPEQYF. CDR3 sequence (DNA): TGCAGTGCTAGTATGAACCCTCCCGAGCAGTACTTC.

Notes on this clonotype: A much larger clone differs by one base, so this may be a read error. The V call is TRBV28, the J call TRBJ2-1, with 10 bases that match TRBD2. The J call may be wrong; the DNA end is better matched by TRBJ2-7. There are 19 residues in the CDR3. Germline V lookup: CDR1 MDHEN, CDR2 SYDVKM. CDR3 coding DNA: TGTGCCAGCAGCACGAACTTACCTCTAGCGGGAGCCTACTACAATGAGCAGTACTTC. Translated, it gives CASSTNLPLAGAYYNEQYF.

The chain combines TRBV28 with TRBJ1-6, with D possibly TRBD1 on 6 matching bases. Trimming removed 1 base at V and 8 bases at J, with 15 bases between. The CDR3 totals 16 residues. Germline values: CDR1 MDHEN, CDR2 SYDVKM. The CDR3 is CASSLFVRGGHSPLHF. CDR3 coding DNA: TGTGCCAGCAGTTTATTCGTCAGGGGAGGACATTCACCCCTCCACTTT.

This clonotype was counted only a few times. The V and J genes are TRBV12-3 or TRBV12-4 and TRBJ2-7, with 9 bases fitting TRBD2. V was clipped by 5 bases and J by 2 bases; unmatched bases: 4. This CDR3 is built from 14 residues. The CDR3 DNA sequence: TGTGCCAGCAGTGTGACTAGCGGCCCCTACGAGCAGTACTTC. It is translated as CASSVTSGPYEQYF.

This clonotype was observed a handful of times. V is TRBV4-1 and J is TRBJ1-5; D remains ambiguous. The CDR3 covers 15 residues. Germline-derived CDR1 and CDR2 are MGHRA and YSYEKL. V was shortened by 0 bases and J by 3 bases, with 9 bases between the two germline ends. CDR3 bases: TGCGCCAGCAGCCAAGAGGGAAGTCACAATCAGCCCCAGCATTTT. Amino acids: CASSQEGSHNQPQHF.

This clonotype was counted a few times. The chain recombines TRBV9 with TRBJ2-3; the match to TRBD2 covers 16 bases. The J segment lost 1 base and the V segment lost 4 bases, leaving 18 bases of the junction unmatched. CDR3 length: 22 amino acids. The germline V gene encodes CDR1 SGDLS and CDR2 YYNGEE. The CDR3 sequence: CASSQRGLAGGPSLPRTDTQYF. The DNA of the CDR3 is TGTGCCAGCAGCCAGAGGGGACTAGCGGGGGGGCCCTCCCTCCCTCGCACAGATACGCAGTATTTT. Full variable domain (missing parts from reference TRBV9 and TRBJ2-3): DSGVTQTPKHLITATGQRVTLRCSPRSGDLSVYWYQQSLDQGLQFLIQYYNGEERAKGNILERFSAQQFPDLHSELNLSSLELGDSALYFCASSQRGLAGGPSLPRTDTQYFGPGTRLTVL.

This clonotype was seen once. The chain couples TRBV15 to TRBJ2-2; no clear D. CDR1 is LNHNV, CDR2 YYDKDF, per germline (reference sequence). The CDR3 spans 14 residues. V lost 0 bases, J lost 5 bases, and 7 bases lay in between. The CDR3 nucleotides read TGTGCCACCAGCAGAGAAGGTTGGACCGGGGAGCTGTTTTTT. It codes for CATSREGWTGELFF.

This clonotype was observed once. CDR3 nucleotide sequence: TGTGCCAGCAGCCCCGCCCGGGGGAAAGTTAACACAGATACGCAGTATTTT. Its protein is CASSPARGKVNTDTQYF. This chain uses TRBV11-2 with TRBJ2-3, with D possibly TRBD2 on 6 matching bases. The CDR3 totals 17 residues. V was shortened by 5 bases and J by 2 bases, with 20 bases between the two germline ends. Per the germline V gene, CDR1 is SGHAT and CDR2 is FQNNGV. Together with reference TRBV11-2 and TRBJ2-3, the CDR3 gives the full variable domain: EAGVAQSPRYKIIEKRQSVAFWCNPISGHATLYWYQQILGQGPKLLIQFQNNGVVDDSQLPKDRFSAERLKGVDSTLKIQPAKLEDSAVYLCASSPARGKVNTDTQYFGPGTRLTVL.

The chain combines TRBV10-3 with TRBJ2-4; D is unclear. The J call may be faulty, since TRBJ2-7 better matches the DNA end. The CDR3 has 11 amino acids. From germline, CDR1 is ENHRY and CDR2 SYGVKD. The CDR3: CAIKGPNEQYF. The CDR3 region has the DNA TGTGCCATCAAAGGGCCGAACGAGCAGTACTTC.

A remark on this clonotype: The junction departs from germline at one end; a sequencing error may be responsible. The CDR3 spells CASGFHLAGLTYEQYF. The DNA of the CDR3 is TGTGCCAGCGGTTTCCATCTAGCGGGGTTAACCTACGAGCAGTACTTC. This rearrangement joins TRBV28 to TRBJ2-7, with TRBD2 identical over 9 bases. Germline CDR1 reads MDHEN; CDR2 reads SYDVKM. The CDR3 is made up of 16 amino acids.

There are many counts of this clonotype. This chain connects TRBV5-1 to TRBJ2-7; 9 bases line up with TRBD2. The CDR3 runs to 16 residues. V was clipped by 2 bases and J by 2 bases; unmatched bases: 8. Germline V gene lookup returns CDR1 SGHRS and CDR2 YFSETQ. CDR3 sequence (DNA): TGCGCCAGCAGCTTAGCACTAGCGGGTGGAGCCTACGAGCAGTACTTC. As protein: CASSLALAGGAYEQYF.

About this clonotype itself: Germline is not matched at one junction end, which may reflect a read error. The CDR3 sequence: CASSFRGVNTEAFF. In DNA form, the CDR3 reads TGTGCCAGCAGTTTCAGGGGTGTGAACACTGAAGCATTCTTT. This chain links TRBV6-5 with TRBJ1-1; a weak D match, TRBD1 (6 bases). The V gene's germline CDR1 is MNHEY and CDR2 SVGAGI. This CDR3 is built from 14 residues.

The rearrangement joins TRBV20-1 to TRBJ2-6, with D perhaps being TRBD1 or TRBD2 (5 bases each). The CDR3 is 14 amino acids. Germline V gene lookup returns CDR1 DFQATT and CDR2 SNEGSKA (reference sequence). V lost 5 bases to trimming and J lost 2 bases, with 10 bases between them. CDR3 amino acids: CSAGLGAGANVLTF. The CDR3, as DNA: TGCAGTGCTGGATTGGGGGCTGGGGCCAACGTCCTGACTTTC.

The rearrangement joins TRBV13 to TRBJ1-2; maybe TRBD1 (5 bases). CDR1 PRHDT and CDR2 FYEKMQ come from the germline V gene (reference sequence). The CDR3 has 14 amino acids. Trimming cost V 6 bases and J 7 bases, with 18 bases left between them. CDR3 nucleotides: TGTGCCAGCAGGACAGCCGGCCGAGGAGCTGGCTACACCTTC. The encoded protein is CASRTAGRGAGYTF. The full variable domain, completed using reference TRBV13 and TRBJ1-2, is AAGVIQSPRHLIKEKRETATLKCYPIPRHDTVYWYQQGPGQDPQFLISFYEKMQSDKGSIPDRFSAQQFSDYHSELNMSSLELGDSALYFCASRTAGRGAGYTFGSGTRLTVV.

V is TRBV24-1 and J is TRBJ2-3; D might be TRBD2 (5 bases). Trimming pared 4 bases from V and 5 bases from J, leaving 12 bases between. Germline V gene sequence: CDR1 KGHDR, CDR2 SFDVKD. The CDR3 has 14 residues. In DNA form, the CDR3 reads TGTGCCACCAGTGACCCACGGGAACGAGATACGCAGTATTTT. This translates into CATSDPRERDTQYF.

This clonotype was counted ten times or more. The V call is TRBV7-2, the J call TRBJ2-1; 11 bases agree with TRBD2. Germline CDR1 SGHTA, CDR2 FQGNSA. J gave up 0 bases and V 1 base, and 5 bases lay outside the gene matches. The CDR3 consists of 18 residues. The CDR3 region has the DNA TGTGCCAGCAGCTTAGGGCTAGCGGGAGGCTTCTCCTACAATGAGCAGTTCTTC. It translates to CASSLGLAGGFSYNEQFF.